This T cell receptor beta chain was observed in a study of T cell responses to AZD1222 COVID-19 vaccine. The study's findings and limits: Baseline antibody screening turned up just a handful of seropositive AZD1222 recipients.

A word on this clone: The target antigen is unknown.

The CDR3 is 17 amino acids. Trimming cost V 2 bases and J 5 bases; bases outside gene matches: 12. Germline CDR1 reads SEHNR; CDR2 reads FQNEAQ (reference sequence). Sequencing used immunoSEQ multiplex PCR; TCRdb keeps in-frame clones, though not all of them. The sample records about 160,000 clones, roughly 90% being singletons. The TCR originated in an adult who received the AZD1222 COVID-19 vaccine. Sample: peripheral blood, taken 28 days after the second AZD1222 dose. The chain recombines TRBV7-9 with TRBJ2-1, with 7 bases aligning to TRBD2. For the CDR3, the DNA is TGTGCCAGCAGCTTACCGCCTAGCGGAACAACAAACAATGAGCAGTTCTTC. Amino acids: CASSLPPSGTTNNEQFF.